This T cell receptor (beta chain) was retrieved from a study of cytomegalovirus exposure and HLA in healthy donors. The CDR3 has 14 amino acids. Germline loops: CDR1 LGHNA, CDR2 YNFKEQ. V dropped 0 bases and J dropped 5; count of bases not matched to a gene: 3. Study-level results: When a later analysis was performed, an Asian-associated ancestry cluster reportedly had fewer N-insertions than the approximately 690-donor mean.

This clone turned up a few times. Its antigen is not identified. It was with 60 Vbeta and 13 Jbeta primers that the PCR ran. Assay used: immunoSEQ multiplex PCR; TCRdb lists only in-frame clones, some missing. The sample holds over 200,000 clones; nearly 80% are singletons and the top ten take about 2%. The origin of this receptor is a male donor in good health and CMV-seronegative. The specimen was PBMCs. The rearrangement joins TRBV4-2 to TRBJ1-1; TRBD1 aligns across 7 bases. CDR3 bases: TGTGCCAGCAGCCAAGAAAGGGGGCTGACTGAAGCTTTCTTT. This codes for CASSQERGLTEAFF.